Included here is one TCR beta chain sequence, with context. This sample stems from a study of cytomegalovirus exposure and HLA in healthy donors. V was cut by 3 bases and J by 7 bases, with 10 bases left in between. CDR1 and CDR2 from the germline V gene are MNHEY and SMNVEV (reference sequence). The CDR3 is 13 amino acids. Primers: 60 Vbeta forward and 13 Jbeta reverse. The protocol was immunoSEQ multiplex PCR, while the TCRdb copy is restricted to in-frame clones and leaves out a portion. Of about 150,000 clones detected, about 80% appear once; the ten largest clones hold more than 10%. The chain carries TRBV27 and TRBJ2-1; D not certain. The sequenced sample was PBMCs. The receptor was isolated from a man in his thirties or forties in good health and CMV-seropositive. As DNA, the CDR3 is TGTGCCAGCAGTTTCCAATACTGGAATGAGCAGTTCTTC. It yields the protein CASSFQYWNEQFF.